Presented here are 14 T cell receptor beta chains from one specimen sequenced in a study of control samples from healthy donors and cancer patients. Libraries were prepared by immunoSEQ multiplex PCR; TCRdb keeps only in-frame clonotypes and omits some of them. This sample yields about 40,000 clones, of which 90% to 95% are seen a single time; 3.6% belongs to the top ten. The sample consisted of blood. These receptors all stem from a woman in her forties or fifties in good health.

The V call is TRBV19, the J call TRBJ1-5; D remains ambiguous. The CDR3 sequence is 20 residues long. Germline assignment: CDR1 LNHDA and CDR2 SQIVND (reference sequence). V was clipped by 3 bases and J by 2 bases, with 26 bases between them. The CDR3 protein is CASSINLFLGQPEGNQPQHF. As DNA, the CDR3 is TGTGCCAGTAGTATTAACCTGTTTTTAGGCCAGCCCGAGGGCAATCAGCCCCAGCATTTT. Combining the CDR3 with reference TRBV19 and TRBJ1-5 gives the whole variable domain DGGITQSPKYLFRKEGQNVTLSCEQNLNHDAMYWYRQDPGQGLRLIYYSQIVNDFQKGDIAEGYSVSREKKESFPLTVTSAQKNPTAFYLCASSINLFLGQPEGNQPQHFGDGTRLSIL.

This sequence joins TRBV6-6 and TRBJ2-1, with 12 bases matching TRBD2. The CDR3 loop spans 15 amino acids. Looked up from germline, CDR1 is MNHNY and CDR2 is SVGAGI (reference sequence). V was pared by 7 bases and J by 4 bases, with 5 bases of the junction left unmatched. DNA for the CDR3: TGTGCCAGCACAACTAGCGGGGGGTCGTACAATGAGCAGTTCTTC. Translated, it gives CASTTSGGSYNEQFF.

This chain links TRBV4-3 with TRBJ2-1; no firm D call. Germline lookup yields CDR1 LGHNA and CDR2 YSLEER. V lost 0 bases, J lost 5 bases, and 11 bases lay in between. This CDR3 spans 15 amino acids. CDR3 in amino acids: CASSQEYEANNEQFF. Here the CDR3 DNA reads TGCGCCAGCAGCCAAGAATACGAAGCTAACAATGAGCAGTTCTTC.

The chain carries TRBV7-2 and TRBJ2-1; weak D call: TRBD1 (7 bases). Germline V lookup: CDR1 SGHTA, CDR2 FQGNSA. The CDR3 is made up of 17 amino acids. The V and J ends lost 5 bases and 5 bases respectively, with 22 bases between them. The DNA of the CDR3 is TGTGCCAGCAGCGCAAGGCCAGCAGGGGGGCTCAACAATGAGCAGTTCTTC. Translated, it gives CASSARPAGGLNNEQFF.

The rearrangement joins TRBV10-3 to TRBJ1-1, with 9 bases fitting TRBD1. J lost 4 bases, V lost 6 bases, and 12 bases had no gene match. The length of the CDR3 is 16 residues. CDR1 and CDR2 from the germline V gene are ENHRY and SYGVKD. For the CDR3, the DNA is TGTGCCATCAGCGACTACCTAGTGGACAGGGGCACTGAAGCTTTCTTT. Translation: CAISDYLVDRGTEAFF.

The gene calls are TRBV12-3 or TRBV12-4 and TRBJ2-7; 7 nucleotides line up with TRBD1. The CDR3 runs 13 residues. Losses at the gene ends were 6 bases for V and 3 bases for J; bases not matched to a gene: 5. The CDR3 DNA is TGTGCCAGCAGCCCGGGACAGAGCTACGAGCAGTACTTC. It is translated as CASSPGQSYEQYF.

The chain uses TRBV7-6 and TRBJ2-2, with 7 bases aligning to TRBD1. The V and J ends lost 1 base and 2 bases, in that order; junction bases with no gene match: 10. The V gene's germline CDR1 is SGHVS and CDR2 FNYEAQ. The CDR3 sequence is 18 residues long. The CDR3 region is CASSLETGTAANTGELFF. In DNA, the CDR3 is TGTGCCAGCAGCTTAGAAACCGGGACAGCGGCTAACACCGGGGAGCTGTTTTTT.

This clone was counted a single time. The V call is TRBV6-6, the J call TRBJ2-1, with 7 nucleotides matching TRBD1. This CDR3 spans 14 amino acids. V was clipped by 2 bases and J by 4 bases; unmatched bases: 2. Germline CDR1 is MNHNY and CDR2 is SVGAGI (reference sequence). The CDR3 DNA reads TGTGCCAGCAGTTACCGCAGGGGGTACAATGAGCAGTTCTTC. Translated: CASSYRRGYNEQFF.

The chain links TRBV6-6 to TRBJ1-3; D is unresolved. V was cut by 5 bases and J by 0 bases, with 17 bases left in between. Germline CDR1 reads MNHNY; CDR2 reads SVGAGI (reference sequence). The CDR3 length is 17 residues. The CDR3 region is CASSRVGRASSGNTIYF. For the CDR3, the DNA is TGTGCCAGCAGTCGGGTCGGACGGGCAAGCTCTGGAAACACCATATATTTT.

The chain recombines TRBV29-1 with TRBJ2-6; possible D gene TRBD2, 7 bases. Looked up from germline, CDR1 is SQVTM and CDR2 is ANQGSEA. The CDR3 is 14 amino acids. Trimming left V 6 bases short and J 2 bases short, with 11 bases between. CDR3 in amino acids: CSVEGGAGANVLTF. Written as DNA, the CDR3 is TGCAGCGTCGAGGGGGGGGCTGGGGCCAACGTCCTGACTTTC.

This clone was picked up one time. The chain employs TRBV6-6 and TRBJ2-3; no clear D. The CDR3 covers 13 residues. The germline V and J ends were trimmed by 6 bases and 0 bases, with 7 bases remaining between them. CDR1 and CDR2 (germline): MNHNY, SVGAGI (reference sequence). The CDR3 nucleotides are TGTGCCAGCAGCGGACCTAGCACAGATACGCAGTATTTT. As protein: CASSGPSTDTQYF.

This chain joins TRBV23-1 and TRBJ1-5; D remains ambiguous. TRBV23-1 is an ORF, with its function uncertain. This CDR3 is 17 amino acids long. V was clipped by 3 bases and J by 0 bases, with 15 bases between them. Here the CDR3 reads CASSHEGPRYSNQPQHF. CDR3 DNA sequence: TGCGCCAGCAGTCACGAAGGGCCTCGTTATAGCAATCAGCCCCAGCATTTT.

This sequence joins TRBV7-9 and TRBJ1-1; D remains unclear. Germline lookup yields CDR1 SEHNR and CDR2 FQNEAQ (reference sequence). CDR3 length: 14 amino acids. V was clipped by 5 bases and J by 1 base, with 11 bases between them. The CDR3 sequence: CASSTQQANTEAFF. The CDR3 DNA reads TGTGCCAGCAGCACCCAGCAGGCGAACACTGAAGCTTTCTTT. Drawing the rest from reference TRBV7-9 and TRBJ1-1, the complete variable domain is DTGVSQNPRHKITKRGQNVTFRCDPISEHNRLYWYRQTLGQGPEFLTYFQNEAQLEKSRLLSDRFSAERPKGSFSTLEIQRTEQGDSAMYLCASSTQQANTEAFFGQGTRLTVV.

In its sample, this clone was seen once. This chain connects TRBV19 to TRBJ2-2; TRBD1 agrees at 7 bases. Germline-derived CDR1 and CDR2 are LNHDA and SQIVND (reference sequence). This CDR3 has 12 residues. With V trimmed by 6 bases and J by 9 bases, 4 bases remained unmatched. This CDR3 is CASRTGVRELFF. The DNA for the CDR3 is TGTGCCAGTAGAACAGGGGTTCGGGAGCTGTTTTTT.